The clone carrying this T cell receptor (beta chain) was detected a few times. This sample is part of a study of blood T cells in healthy people across ages. With a J-beta primer mix and a sample-barcoded 5' primer, a second PCR ran about 7 to 12 cycles. Each CDR3 protein gets one entry after TCRdb re-called the 5' RACE reads with MiXCR. Of 1.5 million to 2 million distinct CDR3 sequences listed, roughly 49% are singletons. This CDR3 has 17 amino acids. Trimming removed 0 bases from V and 0 bases from J, with 12 bases in between. Germline CDR1 and CDR2: LGHNA and YSLEER. The chain recombines TRBV4-3 with TRBJ2-1; D not certain. The clonotype comes from a woman between 35 and 50 years old in good health. Sequences were obtained from blood. CDR3 nucleotides: TGCGCCAGCAGCCAAGAGCCGGTCATCAGCTCCTACAATGAGCAGTTCTTC. This translates into CASSQEPVISSYNEQFF.